This paragraph covers one T cell receptor (beta chain) sequence. This entry belongs to a study of blood T cell repertoires in COVID-19. Turning to the study itself: The origin of the acute and convalescent COVID-19 samples was the United States, Italy and Spain. The analysed material was cDNA or gDNA that came from T cells, B-cell-depleted T cells, or PBMCs.

Original data processing: Amplified reference gene primers provided the basis for estimating nucleated cell counts. Assay: immunoSEQ multiplex PCR; the TCRdb copy retains only in-frame clones and omits some. V, J and clone size are taken as reported in that table, and D and trimming were inferred from the DNA itself. The sample shows around 65,000 clones, roughly 90% of them seen only once. V shed 4 bases, J shed 1 base, and the junction held 6 bases outside the gene matches. Germline V gene sequence: CDR1 MGHRA, CDR2 YSYEKL. This CDR3 is 15 amino acids long. Material: peripheral blood. The rearrangement joins TRBV4-1 to TRBJ1-1, with 7 bases fitting TRBD1. This sequence was found in a human donor in a cohort sampled during active COVID-19. CDR3 loop: CASSLWDSSNTEAFF. In DNA form, the CDR3 reads TGCGCCAGCAGCCTTTGGGACAGCTCGAACACTGAAGCTTTCTTT.